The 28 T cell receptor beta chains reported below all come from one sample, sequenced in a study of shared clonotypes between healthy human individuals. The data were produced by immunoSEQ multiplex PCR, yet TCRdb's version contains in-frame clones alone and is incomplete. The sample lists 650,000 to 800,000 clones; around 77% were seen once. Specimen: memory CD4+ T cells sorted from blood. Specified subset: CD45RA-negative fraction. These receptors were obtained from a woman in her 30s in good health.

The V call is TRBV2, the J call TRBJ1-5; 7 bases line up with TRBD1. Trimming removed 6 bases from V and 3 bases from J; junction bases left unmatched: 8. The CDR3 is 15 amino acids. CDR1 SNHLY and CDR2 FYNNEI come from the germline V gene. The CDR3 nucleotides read TGTGCCAGCAGAAGACAGGGTGGGAACAATCAGCCCCAGCATTTT. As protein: CASRRQGGNNQPQHF.

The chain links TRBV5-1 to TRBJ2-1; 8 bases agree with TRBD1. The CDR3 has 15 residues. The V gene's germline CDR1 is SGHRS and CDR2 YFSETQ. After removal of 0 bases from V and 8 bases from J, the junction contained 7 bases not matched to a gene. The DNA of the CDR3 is TGCGCCAGCAGCTTGGCCGACAGGGGCCCCCATGAGCAGTTCTTC. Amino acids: CASSLADRGPHEQFF.

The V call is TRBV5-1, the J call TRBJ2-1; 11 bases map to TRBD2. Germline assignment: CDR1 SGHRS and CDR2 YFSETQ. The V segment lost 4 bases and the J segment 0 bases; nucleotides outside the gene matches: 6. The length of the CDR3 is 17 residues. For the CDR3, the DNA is TGCGCCAGCAGCCAGGGACTAGCGGACCTCTCCTACAATGAGCAGTTCTTC. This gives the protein CASSQGLADLSYNEQFF.

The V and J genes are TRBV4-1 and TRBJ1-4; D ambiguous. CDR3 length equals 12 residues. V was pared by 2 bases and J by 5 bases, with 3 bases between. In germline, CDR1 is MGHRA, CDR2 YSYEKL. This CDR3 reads CASSQLNEKLFF. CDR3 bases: TGCGCCAGCAGCCAATTAAATGAAAAACTGTTTTTT.

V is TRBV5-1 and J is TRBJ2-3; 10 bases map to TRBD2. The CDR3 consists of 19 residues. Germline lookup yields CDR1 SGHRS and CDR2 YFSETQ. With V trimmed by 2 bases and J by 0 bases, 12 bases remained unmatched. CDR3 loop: CASSFQTSGILPSTDTQYF. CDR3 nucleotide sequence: TGCGCCAGCAGCTTCCAAACTAGCGGGATTCTTCCTAGCACAGATACGCAGTATTTT.

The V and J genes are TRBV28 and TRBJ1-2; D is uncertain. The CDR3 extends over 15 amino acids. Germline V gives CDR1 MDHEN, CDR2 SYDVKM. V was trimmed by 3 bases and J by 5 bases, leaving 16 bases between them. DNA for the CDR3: TGTGCCAGCAGTTTGGATACGAATGACGTGTATGGCTACACCTTC. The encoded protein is CASSLDTNDVYGYTF.

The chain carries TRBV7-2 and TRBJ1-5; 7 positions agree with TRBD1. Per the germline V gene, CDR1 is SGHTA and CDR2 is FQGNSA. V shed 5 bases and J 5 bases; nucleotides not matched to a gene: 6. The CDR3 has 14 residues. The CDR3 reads CASSQQTGDQPQHF. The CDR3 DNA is TGTGCCAGCAGCCAACAAACAGGGGATCAGCCCCAGCATTTT.

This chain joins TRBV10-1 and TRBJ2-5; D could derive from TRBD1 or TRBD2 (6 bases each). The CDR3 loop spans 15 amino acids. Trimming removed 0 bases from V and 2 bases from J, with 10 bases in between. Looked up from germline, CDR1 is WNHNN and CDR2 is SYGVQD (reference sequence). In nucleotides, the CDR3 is TGCGCCAGCAGTGAGTCGAGAGGGGGGCAAGAGACCCAGTACTTC. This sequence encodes CASSESRGGQETQYF.

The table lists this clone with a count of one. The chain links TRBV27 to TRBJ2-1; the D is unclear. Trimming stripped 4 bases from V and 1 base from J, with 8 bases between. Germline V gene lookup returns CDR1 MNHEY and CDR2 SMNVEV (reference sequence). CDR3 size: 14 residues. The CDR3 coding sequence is TGTGCCAGCAGTTCCGGATGGTCCTACAATGAGCAGTTCTTC. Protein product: CASSSGWSYNEQFF.

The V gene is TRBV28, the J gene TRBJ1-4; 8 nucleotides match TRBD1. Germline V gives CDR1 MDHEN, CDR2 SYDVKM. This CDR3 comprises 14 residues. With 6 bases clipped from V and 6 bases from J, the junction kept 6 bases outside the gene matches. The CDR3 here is CASRQGGIYEKLFF. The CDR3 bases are TGTGCCAGCAGACAGGGGGGAATATATGAAAAACTGTTTTTT.

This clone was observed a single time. Written as DNA, the CDR3 is TGTGCCAGCAGCTTGGGCCCGAACACTGAAGCTTTCTTT. This encodes CASSLGPNTEAFF. The rearrangement uses TRBV5-4 and TRBJ1-1; the D is unclear. The CDR3 is made up of 13 amino acids. The germline CDR1 and CDR2 sequences are SGHNT and YYREEE (reference sequence). Trimming took 0 bases from V and 1 from J, leaving 4 bases between them. Full variable domain (rest looked up from reference TRBV5-4 and TRBJ1-1): ETGVTQSPTHLIKTRGQQVTLRCSSQSGHNTVSWYQQALGQGPQFIFQYYREEENGRGNFPPRFSGLQFPNYSSELNVNALELDDSALYLCASSLGPNTEAFFGQGTRLTVV.

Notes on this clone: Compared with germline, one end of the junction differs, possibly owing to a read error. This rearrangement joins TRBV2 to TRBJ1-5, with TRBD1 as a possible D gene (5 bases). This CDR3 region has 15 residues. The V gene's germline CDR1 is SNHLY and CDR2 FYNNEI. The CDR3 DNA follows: TGTGCCAGTCTTTTAGGCGGGACTGGGAATCAACCCCAGCATTTT. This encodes CASLLGGTGNQPQHF.

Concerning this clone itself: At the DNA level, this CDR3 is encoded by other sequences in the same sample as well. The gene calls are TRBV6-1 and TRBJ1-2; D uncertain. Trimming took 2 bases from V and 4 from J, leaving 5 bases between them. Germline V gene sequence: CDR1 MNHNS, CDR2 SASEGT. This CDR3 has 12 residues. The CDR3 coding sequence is TGTGCCAGCAGTGAACGTGGCTATGGCTACACCTTC. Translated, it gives CASSERGYGYTF.

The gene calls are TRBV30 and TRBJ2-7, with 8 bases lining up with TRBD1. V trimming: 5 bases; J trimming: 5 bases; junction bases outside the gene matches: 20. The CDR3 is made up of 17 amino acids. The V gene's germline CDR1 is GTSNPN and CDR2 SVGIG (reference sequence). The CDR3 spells CAWAKGAVNRGYNEQYF. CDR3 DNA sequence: TGTGCCTGGGCCAAGGGGGCGGTTAACAGGGGGTATAACGAGCAGTACTTC.

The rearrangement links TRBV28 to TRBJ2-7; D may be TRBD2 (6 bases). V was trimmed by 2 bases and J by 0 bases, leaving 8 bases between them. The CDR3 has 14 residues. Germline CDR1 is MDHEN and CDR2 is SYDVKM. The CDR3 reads CASSLNGGSYEQYF. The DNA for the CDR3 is TGTGCCAGCAGTTTAAACGGGGGCTCCTACGAGCAGTACTTC. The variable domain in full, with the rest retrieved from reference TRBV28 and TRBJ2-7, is DVKVTQSSRYLVKRTGEKVFLECVQDMDHENMFWYRQDPGLGLRLIYFSYDVKMKEKGDIPEGYSVSREKKERFSLILESASTNQTSMYLCASSLNGGSYEQYFGPGTRLTVT.

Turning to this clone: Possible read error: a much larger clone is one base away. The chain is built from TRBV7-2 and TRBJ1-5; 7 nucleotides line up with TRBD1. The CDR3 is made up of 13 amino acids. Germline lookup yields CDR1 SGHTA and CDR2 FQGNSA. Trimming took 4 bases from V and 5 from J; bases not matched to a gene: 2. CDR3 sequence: CASSSDRHQPQHF. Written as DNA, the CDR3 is TGTGCCAGCAGCTCGGACAGGCATCAGCCCCAGCATTTT.

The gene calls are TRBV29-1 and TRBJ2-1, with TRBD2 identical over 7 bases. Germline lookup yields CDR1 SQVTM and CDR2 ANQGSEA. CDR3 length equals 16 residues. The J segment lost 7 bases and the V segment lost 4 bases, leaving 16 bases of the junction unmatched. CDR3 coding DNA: TGCAGCGTTGGTGCGGGAGATAGAGGAACGGGGAATGAGCAGTTCTTC. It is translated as CSVGAGDRGTGNEQFF.

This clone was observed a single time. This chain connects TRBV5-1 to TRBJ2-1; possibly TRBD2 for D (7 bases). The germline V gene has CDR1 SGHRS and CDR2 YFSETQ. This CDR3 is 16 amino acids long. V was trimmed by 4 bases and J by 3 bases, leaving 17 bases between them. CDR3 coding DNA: TGCGCCAGCAGCCCTGGGGGGGCGGGGCGCTACAATGAGCAGTTCTTC. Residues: CASSPGGAGRYNEQFF.

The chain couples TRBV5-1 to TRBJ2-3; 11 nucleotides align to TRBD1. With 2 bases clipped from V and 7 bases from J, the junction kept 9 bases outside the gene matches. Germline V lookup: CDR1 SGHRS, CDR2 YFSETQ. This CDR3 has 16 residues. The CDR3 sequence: CASSFSPGQGEYTQYF. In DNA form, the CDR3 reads TGCGCCAGCAGCTTCTCCCCGGGACAGGGGGAATATACGCAGTATTTT.

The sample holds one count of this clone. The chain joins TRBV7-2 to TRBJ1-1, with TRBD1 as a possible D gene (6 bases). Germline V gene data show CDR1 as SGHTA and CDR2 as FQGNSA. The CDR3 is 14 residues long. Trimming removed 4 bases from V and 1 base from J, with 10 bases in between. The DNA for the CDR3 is TGTGCCAGCAGCTCCTCGGACAGGAACACTGAAGCTTTCTTT. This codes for CASSSSDRNTEAFF. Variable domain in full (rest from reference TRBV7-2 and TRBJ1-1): GAGVSQSPSNKVTEKGKDVELRCDPISGHTALYWYRQSLGQGLEFLIYFQGNSAPDKSGLPSDRFSAERTGGSVSTLTIQRTQQEDSAVYLCASSSSDRNTEAFFGQGTRLTVV.

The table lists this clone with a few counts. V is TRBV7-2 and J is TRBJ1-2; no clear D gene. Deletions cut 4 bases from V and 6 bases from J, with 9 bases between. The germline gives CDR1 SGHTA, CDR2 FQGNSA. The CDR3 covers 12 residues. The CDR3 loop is CASSSINDGYTF. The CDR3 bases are TGTGCCAGCAGCTCAATAAACGATGGCTACACCTTC.

Here the CDR3 reads CASNSAGPKETQYF. The CDR3 nucleotides read TGTGCCAGCAATTCGGCAGGCCCCAAGGAGACCCAGTACTTC. This chain links TRBV28 with TRBJ2-5; no firm D call. Germline-derived CDR1 and CDR2 are MDHEN and SYDVKM. The length of the CDR3 is 14 residues. The germline V and J ends were trimmed by 7 bases and 5 bases, with 17 bases remaining between them.

The CDR3 loop reads CASTQTGNTGELFF. The CDR3 nucleotides are TGCGCCAGCACCCAGACAGGGAACACCGGGGAGCTGTTTTTT. The chain has TRBV10-2 and TRBJ2-2; D perhaps matches TRBD1 (6 bases). The V gene's germline CDR1 is WSHSY and CDR2 SAAADI. CDR3 length: 14 amino acids. Trimming removed 7 bases at V and 1 base at J, with 10 bases between.

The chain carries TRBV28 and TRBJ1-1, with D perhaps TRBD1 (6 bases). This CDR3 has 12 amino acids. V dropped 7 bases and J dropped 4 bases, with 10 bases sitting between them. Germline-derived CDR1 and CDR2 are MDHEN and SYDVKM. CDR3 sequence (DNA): TGTGCCAGCAACATAGGGGGCACTGAAGCTTTCTTT. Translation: CASNIGGTEAFF. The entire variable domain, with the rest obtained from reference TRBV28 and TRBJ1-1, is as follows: DVKVTQSSRYLVKRTGEKVFLECVQDMDHENMFWYRQDPGLGLRLIYFSYDVKMKEKGDIPEGYSVSREKKERFSLILESASTNQTSMYLCASNIGGTEAFFGQGTRLTVV.

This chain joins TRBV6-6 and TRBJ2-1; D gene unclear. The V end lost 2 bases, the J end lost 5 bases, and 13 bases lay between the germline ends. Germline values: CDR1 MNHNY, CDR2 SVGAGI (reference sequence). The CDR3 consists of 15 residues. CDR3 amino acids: CASSYPPVGDNEQFF. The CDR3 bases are TGTGCCAGCAGTTACCCCCCGGTCGGAGACAATGAGCAGTTCTTC.

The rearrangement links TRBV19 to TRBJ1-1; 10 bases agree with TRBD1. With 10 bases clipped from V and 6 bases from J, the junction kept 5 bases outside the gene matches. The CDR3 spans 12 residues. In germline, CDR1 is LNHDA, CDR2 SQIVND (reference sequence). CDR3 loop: CATGQGESEAFF. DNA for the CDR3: TGTGCCACTGGACAGGGGGAGTCTGAAGCTTTCTTT.

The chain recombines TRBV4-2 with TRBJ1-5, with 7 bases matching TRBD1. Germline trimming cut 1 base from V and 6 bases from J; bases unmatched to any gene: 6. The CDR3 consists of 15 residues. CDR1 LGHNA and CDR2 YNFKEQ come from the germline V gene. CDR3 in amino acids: CASSQATGASQPQHF. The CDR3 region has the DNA TGTGCCAGCAGCCAAGCCACAGGGGCCTCTCAGCCCCAGCATTTT.

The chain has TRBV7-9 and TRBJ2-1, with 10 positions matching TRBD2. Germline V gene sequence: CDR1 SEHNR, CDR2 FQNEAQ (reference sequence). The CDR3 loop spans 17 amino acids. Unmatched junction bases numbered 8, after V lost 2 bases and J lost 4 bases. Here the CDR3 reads CASSLIVQREGYNEQFF. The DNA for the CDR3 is TGTGCCAGCAGCTTAATCGTCCAGCGGGAGGGTTACAATGAGCAGTTCTTC.